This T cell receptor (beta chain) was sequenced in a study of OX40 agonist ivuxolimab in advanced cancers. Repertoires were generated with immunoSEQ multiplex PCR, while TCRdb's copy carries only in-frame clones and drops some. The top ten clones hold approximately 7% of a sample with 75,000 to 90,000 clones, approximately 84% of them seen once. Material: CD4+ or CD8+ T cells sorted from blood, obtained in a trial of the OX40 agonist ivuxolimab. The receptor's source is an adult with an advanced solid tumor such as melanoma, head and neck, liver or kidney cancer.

The CDR3 sequence: CASQSNGETEAFF. DNA for the CDR3: TGTGCCAGTCAGTCAAATGGTGAGACTGAAGCTTTCTTT. The J gene is TRBJ1-1, the V gene TRBV6-5; D remains ambiguous. This CDR3 contains 13 residues. The V gene's germline CDR1 is MNHEY and CDR2 SVGAGI. Between the trimmed V and J ends, which lost 9 bases and 5 bases, there was a span of 16 bases.